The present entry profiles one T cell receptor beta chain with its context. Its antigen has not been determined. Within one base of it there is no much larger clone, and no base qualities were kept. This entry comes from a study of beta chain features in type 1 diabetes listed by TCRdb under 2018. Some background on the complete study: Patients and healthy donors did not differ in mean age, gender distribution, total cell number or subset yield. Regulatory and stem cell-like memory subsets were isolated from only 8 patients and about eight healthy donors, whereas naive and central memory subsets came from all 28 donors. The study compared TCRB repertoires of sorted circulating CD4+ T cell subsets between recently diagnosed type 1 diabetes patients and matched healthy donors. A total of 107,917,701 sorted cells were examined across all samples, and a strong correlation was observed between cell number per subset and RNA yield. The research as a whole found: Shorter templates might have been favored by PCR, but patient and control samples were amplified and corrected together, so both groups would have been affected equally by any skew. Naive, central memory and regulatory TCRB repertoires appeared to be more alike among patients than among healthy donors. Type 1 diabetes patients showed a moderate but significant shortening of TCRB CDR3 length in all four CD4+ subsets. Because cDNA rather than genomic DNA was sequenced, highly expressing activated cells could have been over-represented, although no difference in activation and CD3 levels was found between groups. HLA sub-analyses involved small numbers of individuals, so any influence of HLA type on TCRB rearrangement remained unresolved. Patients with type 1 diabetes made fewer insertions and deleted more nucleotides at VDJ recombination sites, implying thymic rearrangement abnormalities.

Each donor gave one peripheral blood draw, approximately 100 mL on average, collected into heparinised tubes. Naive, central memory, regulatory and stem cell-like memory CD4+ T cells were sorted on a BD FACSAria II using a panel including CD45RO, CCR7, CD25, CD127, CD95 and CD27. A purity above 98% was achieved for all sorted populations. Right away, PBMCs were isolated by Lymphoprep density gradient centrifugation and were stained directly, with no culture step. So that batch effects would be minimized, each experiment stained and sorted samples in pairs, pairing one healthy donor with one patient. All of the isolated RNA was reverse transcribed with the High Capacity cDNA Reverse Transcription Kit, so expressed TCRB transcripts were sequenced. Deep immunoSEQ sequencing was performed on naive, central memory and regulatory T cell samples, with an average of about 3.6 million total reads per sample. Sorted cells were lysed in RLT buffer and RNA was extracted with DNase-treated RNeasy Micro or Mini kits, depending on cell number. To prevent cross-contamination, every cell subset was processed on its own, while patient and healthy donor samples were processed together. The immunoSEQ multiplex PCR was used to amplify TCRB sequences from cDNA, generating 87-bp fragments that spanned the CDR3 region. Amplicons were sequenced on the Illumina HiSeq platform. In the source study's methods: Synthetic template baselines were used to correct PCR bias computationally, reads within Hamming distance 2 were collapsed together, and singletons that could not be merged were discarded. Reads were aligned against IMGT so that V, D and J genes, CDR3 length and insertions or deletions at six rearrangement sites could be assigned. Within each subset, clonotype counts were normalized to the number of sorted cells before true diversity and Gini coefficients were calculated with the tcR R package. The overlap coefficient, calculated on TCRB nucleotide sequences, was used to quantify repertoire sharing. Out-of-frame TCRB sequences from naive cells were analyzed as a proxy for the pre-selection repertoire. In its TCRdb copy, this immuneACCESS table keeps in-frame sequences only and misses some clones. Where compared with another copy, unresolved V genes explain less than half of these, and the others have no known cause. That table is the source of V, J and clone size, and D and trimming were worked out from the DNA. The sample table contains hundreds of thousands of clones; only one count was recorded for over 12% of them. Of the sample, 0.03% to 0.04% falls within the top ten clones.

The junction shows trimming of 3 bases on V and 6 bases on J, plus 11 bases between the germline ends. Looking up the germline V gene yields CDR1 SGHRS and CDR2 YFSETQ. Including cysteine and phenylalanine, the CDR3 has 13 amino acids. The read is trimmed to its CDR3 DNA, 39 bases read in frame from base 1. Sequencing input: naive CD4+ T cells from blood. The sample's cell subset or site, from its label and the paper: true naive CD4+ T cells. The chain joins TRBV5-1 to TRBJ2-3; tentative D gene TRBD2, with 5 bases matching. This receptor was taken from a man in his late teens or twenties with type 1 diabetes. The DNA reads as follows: TGCGCCAGCAGCTCCGGGATGACCGATACGCAGTATTTT. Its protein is CASSSGMTDTQYF.